This T cell receptor (beta chain) was obtained from a study of blood T cell repertoires in COVID-19. As for the study in general: The United States, Italy and Spain provided the acute and convalescent COVID-19 samples.

In the original analysis: Counts of nucleated cells, estimated from reference gene primer amplification, were obtained. Data came from immunoSEQ multiplex PCR; TCRdb stores just in-frame clones and leaves some out. From that table come the V and J calls and clone size; the DNA was used to work out D and trimming. Of 250,000 to 300,000 clones in the sample, around 83% were seen once. This TCR was recovered from an elderly man with acute or convalescent COVID-19. Sequencing was done on a sample of peripheral blood.

The CDR3 loop reads CASGTGYTDTQYF. The CDR3 DNA reads TGCGCCAGCGGGACAGGGTACACAGATACGCAGTATTTT. The chain links TRBV5-1 to TRBJ2-3, with 9 bases lining up with TRBD1. CDR3 length: 13 residues. Germline CDR1 SGHRS, CDR2 YFSETQ. The ends lost 7 bases at V and 2 bases at J; junction bases unmatched: 2. The full variable domain, its missing parts supplied by reference TRBV5-1 and TRBJ2-3, is KAGVTQTPRYLIKTRGQQVTLSCSPISGHRSVSWYQQTPGQGLQFLFEYFSETQRNKGNFPGRFSGRQFSNSRSEMNVSTLELGDSALYLCASGTGYTDTQYFGPGTRLTVL.